This is a list of T cell receptor beta chains from one sample in a study of shared clonotypes between healthy human individuals. The table came from immunoSEQ multiplex PCR; TCRdb's copy has only in-frame clones and leaves some out. The data hold 1.5 million to 2.5 million clones, with about 95% observed a single time. Sequencing input: naive CD8+ T cells sorted from blood. The receptors were sampled from a man between 18 and 35 years old in good health. Each CDR3 is given with its conserved first and last residue. The order of the fields is J gene, D gene, V gene, clone size, CDR3 protein, CDR3 DNA. A D gene is named only where the DNA matches it firmly. Not every row has a clone size; where given, it reads once, few, many or a size class.

TRBJ1-2,NA,TRBV1,once,CTSSQGNRGQGYGYTF,TGCACCAGCAGCCAAGGGAATCGCGGGCAGGGATATGGCTACACCTTC
TRBJ1-4,TRBD1,TRBV7-9,NA,CASSESLDRGGEKLFF,TGTGCCAGCAGCGAATCCCTGGACAGGGGTGGTGAAAAACTGTTTTTT
TRBJ1-1,NA,TRBV4-3,NA,CASSQVLDDPYTEAFF,TGCGCCAGCAGCCAAGTCCTGGACGACCCATACACTGAAGCTTTCTTT
TRBJ2-1,TRBD2,TRBV27,NA,CASSSGGTSGYNEQFF,TGTGCCAGCAGTTCCGGGGGGACTAGCGGATACAATGAGCAGTTCTTC
TRBJ1-2,NA,TRBV14,NA,CASSQKTGYYGYTF,TGTGCCAGCAGCCAAAAAACAGGGTACTATGGCTACACCTTC
TRBJ1-1,TRBD1,TRBV5-4,NA,CASSQGQALNTEAFF,TGTGCCAGCAGCCAAGGACAGGCACTTAACACTGAAGCTTTCTTT
TRBJ2-7,TRBD1,TRBV27,NA,CASSLYPGTGSYEQYF,TGTGCCAGCAGTTTATACCCTGGGACAGGCAGCTACGAGCAGTACTTC
TRBJ2-7,TRBD1,TRBV19,NA,CASSYPGTGVYEQYF,TGTGCCAGTAGTTATCCCGGGACAGGGGTCTACGAGCAGTACTTC
TRBJ2-1,NA,TRBV4-3,NA,CASSQVYSYNEQFF,TGCGCCAGCAGCCAAGTTTACTCCTACAATGAGCAGTTCTTC
TRBJ1-5,NA,TRBV28,once,CASSLTDYSNQPQHF,TGTGCCAGCAGTTTAACAGATTATAGCAATCAGCCCCAGCATTTT
TRBJ2-1,NA,TRBV5-6,NA,CASSLGGSYNEQFF,TGTGCCAGCAGCTTGGGGGGCAGTTACAATGAGCAGTTCTTC
TRBJ2-7,TRBD1,TRBV13,NA,CASSLGRDRPLLGQYF,TGTGCCAGCAGCTTAGGCCGGGACAGGCCCCTCCTAGGGCAGTACTTC
TRBJ1-5,NA,TRBV27,NA,CASTGGGSNQPQHF,TGTGCCAGCACGGGGGGGGGAAGCAATCAGCCCCAGCATTTT
TRBJ2-3,TRBD2,TRBV7-9,NA,CASRAPGLAGDITDTQYF,TGTGCCAGCAGGGCGCCGGGACTAGCGGGAGATATCACAGATACGCAGTATTTT
TRBJ2-7,NA,TRBV5-6,NA,CASSLTGNEQYF,TGTGCCAGCAGCTTGACAGGGAACGAGCAGTACTTC
TRBJ1-1,NA,TRBV9,NA,CASSVGQVTEAFF,TGTGCCAGCAGCGTAGGCCAAGTCACTGAAGCTTTCTTT
TRBJ2-5,NA,TRBV15,NA,CATSRDRGGETQYF,TGTGCCACCAGCAGAGATCGCGGCGGGGAGACCCAGTACTTC
TRBJ2-7,NA,TRBV11-2,NA,CASSLAHF,TGTGCCAGCAGCTTAGCACACTTC
TRBJ2-5,NA,TRBV29-1,NA,CSVDNRAQGEWETQYF,TGCAGCGTTGATAACCGGGCCCAGGGTGAATGGGAGACCCAGTACTTC
TRBJ2-3,NA,TRBV19,NA,CASSIMAGSTDTQYF,TGTGCCAGTAGTATAATGGCGGGGAGCACAGATACGCAGTATTTT
TRBJ1-2,TRBD1,TRBV29-1,NA,CSVFGQGWDYGYTF,TGCAGCGTGTTCGGACAGGGATGGGACTATGGCTACACCTTC
TRBJ1-2,NA,TRBV11-2,NA,CASSYDTGVKEGYTF,TGTGCCAGCAGTTACGACACGGGAGTTAAGGAAGGCTACACCTTC
TRBJ1-1,TRBD1,TRBV10-2,NA,CASSQGAGTEAFF,TGCGCCAGTTCACAGGGGGCTGGCACTGAAGCTTTCTTT
TRBJ1-5,TRBD1,TRBV4-1,NA,CASSDRAGIQPQHF,TGCGCCAGCAGCGACAGGGCCGGGATTCAGCCCCAGCATTTT
TRBJ2-1,TRBD2,TRBV5-4,NA,CASSLGPLAGGHNEQFF,TGTGCCAGCAGCTTGGGGCCTCTAGCGGGGGGCCACAATGAGCAGTTCTTC
TRBJ2-1,TRBD2,TRBV29-1,NA,CSVEPRGLAVYNEQFF,TGCAGCGTTGAGCCAAGAGGACTAGCGGTCTACAATGAGCAGTTCTTC